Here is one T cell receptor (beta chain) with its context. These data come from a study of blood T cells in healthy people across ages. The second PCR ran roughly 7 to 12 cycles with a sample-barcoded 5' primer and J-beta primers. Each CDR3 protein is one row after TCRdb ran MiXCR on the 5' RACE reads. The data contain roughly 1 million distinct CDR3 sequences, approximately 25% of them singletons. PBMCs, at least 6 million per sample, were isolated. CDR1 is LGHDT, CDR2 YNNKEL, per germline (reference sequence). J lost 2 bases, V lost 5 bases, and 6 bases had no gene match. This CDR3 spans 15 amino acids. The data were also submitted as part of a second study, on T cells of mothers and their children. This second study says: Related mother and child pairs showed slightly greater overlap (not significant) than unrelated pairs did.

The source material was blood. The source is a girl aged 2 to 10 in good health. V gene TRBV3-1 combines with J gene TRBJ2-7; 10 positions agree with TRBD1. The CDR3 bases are TGTGCCAGCAGCAGCCGGGGACAGGGGACCTACGAGCAGTACTTC. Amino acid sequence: CASSSRGQGTYEQYF.